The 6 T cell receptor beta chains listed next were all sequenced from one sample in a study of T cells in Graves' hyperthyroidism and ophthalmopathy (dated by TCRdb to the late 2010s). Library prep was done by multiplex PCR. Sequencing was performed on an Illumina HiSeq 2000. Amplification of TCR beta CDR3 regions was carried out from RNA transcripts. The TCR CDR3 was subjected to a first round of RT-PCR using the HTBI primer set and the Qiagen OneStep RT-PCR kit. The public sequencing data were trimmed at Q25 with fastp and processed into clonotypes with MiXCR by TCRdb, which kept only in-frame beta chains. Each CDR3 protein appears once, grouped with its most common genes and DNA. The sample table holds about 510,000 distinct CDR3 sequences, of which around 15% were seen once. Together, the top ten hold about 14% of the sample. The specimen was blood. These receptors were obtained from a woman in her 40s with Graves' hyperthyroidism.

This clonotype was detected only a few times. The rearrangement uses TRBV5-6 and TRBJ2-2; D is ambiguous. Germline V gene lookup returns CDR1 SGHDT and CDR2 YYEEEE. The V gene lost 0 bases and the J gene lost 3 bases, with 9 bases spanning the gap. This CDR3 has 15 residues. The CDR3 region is CASSLAQSYTGELFF. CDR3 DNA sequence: TGTGCCAGCAGCTTGGCACAGTCCTACACCGGGGAGCTGTTTTTT.

The CDR3 protein is CSVHPRDSSGNTIYF. The CDR3 DNA follows: TGCAGCGTCCACCCCCGGGACAGCTCTGGAAACACCATATATTTT. This chain joins TRBV29-1 and TRBJ1-3; 7 nucleotides agree with TRBD1. The CDR3 totals 15 residues. The trim removed 6 bases at V and 0 bases at J, leaving 8 bases unmatched. CDR1 SQVTM and CDR2 ANQGSEA come from the germline V gene.

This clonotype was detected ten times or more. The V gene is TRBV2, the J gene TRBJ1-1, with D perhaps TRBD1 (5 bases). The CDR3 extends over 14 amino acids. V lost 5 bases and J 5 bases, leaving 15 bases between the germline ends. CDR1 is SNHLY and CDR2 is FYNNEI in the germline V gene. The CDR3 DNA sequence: TGTGCCAGCAGTCCTTCGGGGAGGGGAACTGAAGCTTTCTTT. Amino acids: CASSPSGRGTEAFF.

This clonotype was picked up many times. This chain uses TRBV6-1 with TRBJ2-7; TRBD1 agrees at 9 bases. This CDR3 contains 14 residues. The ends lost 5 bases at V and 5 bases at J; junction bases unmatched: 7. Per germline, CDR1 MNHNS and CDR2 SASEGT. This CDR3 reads CASSLGTGRDEQYF. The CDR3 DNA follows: TGTGCCAGCAGTTTGGGGACAGGGCGGGACGAGCAGTACTTC.

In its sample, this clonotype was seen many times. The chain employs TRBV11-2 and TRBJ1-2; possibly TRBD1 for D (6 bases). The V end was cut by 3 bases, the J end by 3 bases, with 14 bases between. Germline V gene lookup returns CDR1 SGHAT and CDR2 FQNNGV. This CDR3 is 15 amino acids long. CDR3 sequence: CASSFTGRSDYGYTF. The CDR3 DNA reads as TGTGCCAGCAGCTTCACAGGGAGGAGTGACTATGGCTACACCTTC.

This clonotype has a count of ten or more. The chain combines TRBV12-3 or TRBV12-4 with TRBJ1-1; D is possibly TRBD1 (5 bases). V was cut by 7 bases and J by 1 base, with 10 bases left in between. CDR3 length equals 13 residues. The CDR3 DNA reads TGTGCCAGCACCGGGCAGGGGAACACTGAAGCTTTCTTT. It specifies CASTGQGNTEAFF.